This entry lists 22 T cell receptor beta chains sequenced from one sample in a study of beta chain features in type 1 diabetes. Regarding the study as a whole: Moderately but significantly shorter TCRB CDR3s were found in Type 1 diabetes patients in all four CD4+ subsets.

cDNA synthesis used the whole RNA isolate, giving expressed TCRB sequences. TCRdb's copy holds only in-frame clones and misses some; the assay was immunoSEQ multiplex PCR. The sample carries around 160,000 clones, approximately 8.7% recorded once. No antigen has been assigned to these receptors. What was sequenced was central memory CD4+ T cells from blood. These receptors came from a woman in her twenties or thirties with type 1 diabetes.

The V gene is TRBV7-2, the J gene TRBJ1-4; the D is unclear. The length of the CDR3 is 13 residues. The germline V and J ends were trimmed by 5 bases and 6 bases, with 10 bases remaining between them. Germline V gene sequence: CDR1 SGHTA, CDR2 FQGNSA. The CDR3 here is CASSEKYDEKLFF. As DNA, the CDR3 is TGTGCCAGCAGCGAGAAGTACGATGAAAAACTGTTTTTT.

V is TRBV19 and J is TRBJ1-2; 7 bases are shared with TRBD1. Germline CDR1 and CDR2: LNHDA and SQIVND (reference sequence). V shed 6 bases and J 7 bases; nucleotides not matched to a gene: 11. The CDR3 totals 14 residues. In DNA form, the CDR3 reads TGTGCCAGTAGAAGAGACGAGGGGGCCTTTGGCTACACCTTC. Its protein is CASRRDEGAFGYTF.

V is TRBV18 and J is TRBJ1-2, with 7 positions matching TRBD1. The germline V gene encodes CDR1 KGHSH and CDR2 LQKENI. The CDR3 runs to 14 residues. Trimming removed 0 bases from V and 5 bases from J; junction bases left unmatched: 3. The CDR3 loop reads CASSPPGDRYGYTF. In nucleotides, the CDR3 is TGTGCCAGCTCACCACCTGGGGACAGATATGGCTACACCTTC.

The CDR3 loop is CASSDGSSWAGNTIYF. The DNA for the CDR3 is TGTGCCAGCAGTGATGGGTCCAGTTGGGCGGGAAACACCATATATTTT. The chain recombines TRBV25-1 with TRBJ1-3; D is undetermined. Germline loops: CDR1 MGHDK, CDR2 SYGVNS. V lost 3 bases to trimming and J lost 4 bases, with 16 bases between them. The CDR3 has 16 residues.

This clone showed up just a few times. The rearrangement joins TRBV19 to TRBJ1-2; D not certain. This CDR3 has 13 amino acids. Germline V gene sequence: CDR1 LNHDA, CDR2 SQIVND (reference sequence). Trimming took 6 bases from V and 2 from J, leaving 10 bases between them. CDR3 bases: TGTGCCAGTAGCCTTGGTCGGAACTATGGCTACACCTTC. It is translated as CASSLGRNYGYTF.

Only a few counts were recorded for this clone. The chain carries TRBV9 and TRBJ2-7, with D possibly TRBD2 on 6 matching bases. The CDR3 runs 13 residues. The germline V gene has CDR1 SGDLS and CDR2 YYNGEE. The ends were cut back, 0 bases at V and 6 bases at J, with 10 bases in the middle. The CDR3 nucleotides read TGTGCCAGCAGCGTAGCCCCAGCGGGCGAGCAGTACTTC. The encoded protein is CASSVAPAGEQYF.

This clone appeared a few times. The chain uses TRBV14 and TRBJ2-7, with a weak D call TRBD2 (6 bases). V shed 0 bases and J shed 3 bases, with 12 bases lying between them. The CDR3 sequence is 15 residues long. CDR1 SGHDN and CDR2 FVKESK come from the germline V gene. The CDR3 sequence: CASSQDWSRGYEQYF. Here the CDR3 DNA reads TGTGCCAGCAGCCAAGATTGGTCGCGGGGCTACGAGCAGTACTTC.

A few counts support this clone. The chain combines TRBV11-2 with TRBJ2-2; D is ambiguous. Germline V gene data show CDR1 as SGHAT and CDR2 as FQNNGV. The CDR3 length is 15 residues. V lost 0 bases to trimming and J lost 3 bases, with 8 bases between them. The CDR3 sequence: CASSLDGWYTGELFF. The DNA for the CDR3 is TGTGCCAGCAGCTTAGATGGCTGGTACACCGGGGAGCTGTTTTTT.

The V and J genes are TRBV5-1 and TRBJ2-5, with D possibly TRBD2 on 5 matching bases. Germline lookup yields CDR1 SGHRS and CDR2 YFSETQ. There are 13 residues in the CDR3. Trimming left V 0 bases short and J 5 bases short, with 8 bases between. The CDR3 region is CASSLVGKETQYF. The CDR3 nucleotides are TGCGCCAGCAGCTTGGTCGGGAAGGAGACCCAGTACTTC.

This clone was found a few times. V usage is TRBV6-4 and J usage is TRBJ1-4; D may be TRBD1 (5 bases). CDR1 and CDR2 (germline): MRHNA, SNTAGT. The CDR3 is 12 residues long. The V and J ends lost 4 bases and 10 bases respectively, with 10 bases between them. The CDR3 region is CASSGDGGKLFF. The CDR3 DNA sequence: TGTGCCAGCAGTGGGGACGGGGGAAAACTGTTTTTT.

This clone was counted a few times. This sequence joins TRBV29-1 and TRBJ1-5, with D unclear. There are 13 residues in the CDR3. Trimming removed 4 bases from V and 3 bases from J, with 10 bases in between. The germline V gene encodes CDR1 SQVTM and CDR2 ANQGSEA. The CDR3, as DNA: TGCAGCGTTGCGGGAGGATCCAATCAGCCCCAGCATTTT. Protein product: CSVAGGSNQPQHF.

This chain joins TRBV11-3 and TRBJ2-1; D call uncertain. Looked up from germline, CDR1 is SGHNT and CDR2 is YENEEA. V was shortened by 2 bases and J by 7 bases, with 21 bases between the two germline ends. CDR3 length: 17 amino acids. The CDR3 loop is CASSLYGVTRAGNEQFF. The DNA of the CDR3 is TGTGCCAGCAGCTTATACGGTGTCACTCGTGCCGGGAATGAGCAGTTCTTC.

This clone turned up a few times. The rearrangement links TRBV29-1 to TRBJ2-1; D gene ambiguous. In germline, CDR1 is SQVTM, CDR2 ANQGSEA. Deletions cut 3 bases from V and 6 bases from J, with 9 bases between. The CDR3 covers 12 residues. CDR3 sequence: CSVEVVINEQFF. DNA for the CDR3: TGCAGCGTTGAGGTAGTGATCAATGAGCAGTTCTTC.

The chain joins TRBV30 to TRBJ1-3; D is undetermined. CDR3 length: 16 residues. V dropped 3 bases and J dropped 2 bases, with 17 bases sitting between them. Germline V gene sequence: CDR1 GTSNPN, CDR2 SVGIG (reference sequence). The CDR3 bases are TGTGCCTGGAGGTATAATACGGGAGCCGCTGGAAACACCATATATTTT. Translation: CAWRYNTGAAGNTIYF. The full variable domain, rest sourced from reference TRBV30 and TRBJ1-3, is SQTIHQWPATLVQPVGSPLSLECTVEGTSNPNLYWYRQAAGRGLQLLFYSVGIGQISSEVPQNLSASRPQDRQFILSSKKLLLSDSGFYLCAWRYNTGAAGNTIYFGEGSWLTVV.

This chain connects TRBV11-2 to TRBJ1-1; 7 nucleotides match TRBD1. The CDR3 is 17 residues long. Losses at the gene ends were 5 bases for V and 3 bases for J; bases not matched to a gene: 15. Looked up from germline, CDR1 is SGHAT and CDR2 is FQNNGV. The CDR3 loop is CASSLGTEGPEDTEAFF. For the CDR3, the DNA is TGTGCCAGCAGCCTTGGGACAGAAGGTCCCGAGGACACTGAAGCTTTCTTT.

This clone occurred a few times. V gene TRBV18 combines with J gene TRBJ2-5; 8 positions match TRBD2. Trimming cost V 2 bases and J 1 base; bases outside gene matches: 6. This CDR3 comprises 16 residues. Germline lookup yields CDR1 KGHSH and CDR2 LQKENI. The CDR3 DNA sequence: TGTGCCAGCTCACCAATGGCGGGAGGCCTCCAAGAGACCCAGTACTTC. It codes for CASSPMAGGLQETQYF.

In this sample, this clone turned up a few times. This chain joins TRBV28 and TRBJ1-4, with TRBD1 as a possible D gene (5 bases). V was cut by 7 bases and J by 7 bases, with 16 bases left in between. This CDR3 contains 14 residues. Germline V gene sequence: CDR1 MDHEN, CDR2 SYDVKM. CDR3 protein: CASTYGGGREKLFF. The CDR3 DNA reads as TGTGCCAGCACCTATGGGGGGGGTCGTGAAAAACTGTTTTTT.

Note on this clone: The junction and the germline gene differ at one end; a read error may be behind it. The chain is built from TRBV7-7 and TRBJ2-1; tentatively, D is TRBD1 (6 bases). The germline V gene has CDR1 SSHAT and CDR2 FNYEAQ (reference sequence). The CDR3 is made up of 11 amino acids. The CDR3 reads CASSSGTKQFF. The CDR3 DNA follows: TGTGCTAGCAGCTCGGGGACAAAGCAGTTCTTC.

CDR3 bases: TGTGCCAGCAGCTTAGGGTCGGAGTCCCTTTACGAGCAGTACTTC. Translation: CASSLGSESLYEQYF. This sequence joins TRBV7-2 and TRBJ2-7; D remains ambiguous. Germline V CDR1 and CDR2: SGHTA, FQGNSA. Trimming removed 1 base from V and 4 bases from J, with 14 bases in between. This CDR3 has 15 residues.

This clone was detected only a few times. This chain joins TRBV30 and TRBJ2-4; 13 bases match TRBD2. V trimming: 4 bases; J trimming: 1 base; junction bases outside the gene matches: 10. Germline V gene sequence: CDR1 GTSNPN, CDR2 SVGIG (reference sequence). The CDR3 length is 18 residues. The CDR3 region is CAWTLGLAGAGAKNIQYF. The CDR3 DNA sequence: TGTGCCTGGACGCTCGGACTAGCGGGAGCTGGGGCCAAAAACATTCAGTACTTC.

This clone was observed once. The chain joins TRBV9 to TRBJ2-3, with D maybe TRBD1 (5 bases). The V end lost 3 bases, the J end lost 6 bases, and 17 bases lay between the germline ends. Germline V gene sequence: CDR1 SGDLS, CDR2 YYNGEE. There are 15 residues in the CDR3. The CDR3 protein is CASSAHGPGLDTQYF. CDR3 in DNA: TGTGCCAGCAGCGCACACGGACCAGGGTTGGATACGCAGTATTTT.

This clone was observed a few times. J is TRBJ1-3 and V is TRBV28; TRBD1 matches 9 bases. The V gene end was trimmed by 5 bases and the J gene end by 3 bases; junction bases not matched to a gene: 8. CDR1 is MDHEN, CDR2 SYDVKM, per germline. There are 16 residues in the CDR3. The chain's CDR3 is CASSPIGTGRGNTIYF. DNA of the CDR3: TGTGCCAGCAGTCCAATAGGGACAGGGCGTGGAAACACCATATATTTT.